The clone carrying this T cell receptor (beta chain) was observed many times. Trimming shortened V by 4 bases and J by 1 base, and 11 bases separated the two germline ends. The CDR3 sequence is 14 residues long. Looked up from germline, CDR1 is MDHEN and CDR2 is SYDVKM. The source of the sample is a study of blood T cells in healthy people across ages. The use of a sample-barcoded 5' primer and a J-beta primer mix characterized a second PCR of about 7 to 12 cycles. MiXCR, run by TCRdb on the 5' RACE reads, gives a single entry per CDR3 protein. This repertoire shows 750,000 or so distinct CDR3 sequences, approximately 25% found once; its top ten account for 8% to 10%. These same data were also listed under a study on T cells of mothers and their children. That publication notes: About 3.1 million TCR beta reads per child versus over 9 million per mother. No clones detected were persistent microchimeric T cell clones.

The sequenced sample consisted of blood. This chain connects TRBV28 to TRBJ2-7, with D possibly matching TRBD1 (6 bases). The clonotype comes from a boy aged 5 to 17 in good health. CDR3 protein: CASSSVQGSYEQYF. The CDR3 DNA follows: TGTGCCAGCAGTTCAGTACAGGGATCCTACGAGCAGTACTTC. The whole variable domain, filled in from reference TRBV28 and TRBJ2-7, reads DVKVTQSSRYLVKRTGEKVFLECVQDMDHENMFWYRQDPGLGLRLIYFSYDVKMKEKGDIPEGYSVSREKKERFSLILESASTNQTSMYLCASSSVQGSYEQYFGPGTRLTVT.